The 31 T cell receptor beta chains presented below share a single source sample, sequenced in a study of long-term antiretroviral therapy in people with HIV. The libraries were made with immunoSEQ v3.0 at survey level. Libraries were prepared by immunoSEQ multiplex PCR; TCRdb keeps only in-frame clonotypes and omits some of them. The repertoire holds over 15,000 clones, with 70% to 85% as singletons. This sample comprised unsorted PBMCs, obtained 2.1 years after starting antiretroviral therapy. Receptor source: a man aged 35 to 55 with HIV.

This chain connects TRBV27 to TRBJ1-6; tentative D call: TRBD1 (5 bases). The germline CDR1 and CDR2 sequences are MNHEY and SMNVEV (reference sequence). This CDR3 is 13 amino acids long. Trimming cost V 7 bases and J 10 bases, with 14 bases left between them. CDR3 loop: CASTPTAASPLHF. In DNA form, the CDR3 reads TGTGCCAGCACCCCGACAGCCGCCTCACCCCTCCACTTT.

This clone has a handful of counts. The chain recombines TRBV14 with TRBJ1-6; D gene uncertain. Per the germline V gene, CDR1 is SGHDN and CDR2 is FVKESK. The CDR3 is made up of 14 amino acids. Trimming pared 1 base from V and 6 bases from J, leaving 7 bases between. DNA of the CDR3: TGTGCCAGCAGCCAAGCCAGTCGTAATTCACCCCTCCACTTT. Translating it yields CASSQASRNSPLHF.

This sequence joins TRBV5-1 and TRBJ2-1; 12 bases agree with TRBD1. Trimming removed 4 bases from V and 7 bases from J; junction bases left unmatched: 9. The CDR3 is made up of 16 amino acids. CDR1 is SGHRS and CDR2 is YFSETQ in the germline V gene. The CDR3 spells CASSPEGTGGANEQFF. The DNA of the CDR3 is TGCGCCAGCAGCCCGGAGGGGACAGGGGGCGCGAATGAGCAGTTCTTC.

The CDR3 loop is CAWSVWGQGRHEQYF. In nucleotides, the CDR3 is TGTGCCTGGAGTGTATGGGGACAGGGTCGACACGAGCAGTACTTC. The V and J genes are TRBV30 and TRBJ2-7; TRBD1 agrees at 9 bases. Per the germline V gene, CDR1 is GTSNPN and CDR2 is SVGIG (reference sequence). The CDR3 loop spans 15 amino acids. V lost 0 bases, J lost 5 bases, and 8 bases stayed unmatched.

V and J are TRBV6-1 and TRBJ2-1, with 9 bases that match TRBD2. Germline V lookup: CDR1 MNHNS, CDR2 SASEGT. The CDR3 covers 12 residues. J was trimmed by 8 bases and V by 6 bases; bases with no gene match: 2. DNA for the CDR3: TGTGCCAGCAGGGCGGGGGGGGATGAGCAGTTCTTC. It is translated as CASRAGGDEQFF.

The chain couples TRBV21-1 to TRBJ2-7. TRBV21-1 is reported as a pseudogene. The CDR3 covers 14 residues. In DNA, the CDR3 is TGTGCCAGCAGCAAAAATCGGACCGAATACGAGCAGTACTTC. As protein: CASSKNRTEYEQYF.

This clone showed up just a few times. This chain connects TRBV28 to TRBJ1-1; 7 nucleotides agree with TRBD1. CDR1 and CDR2 from the germline V gene are MDHEN and SYDVKM. This CDR3 region has 16 residues. The V segment lost 5 bases and the J segment 5 bases; nucleotides outside the gene matches: 14. The DNA of the CDR3 is TGTGCCAGCAGTCTTACCCCAGGGGCAGGGGGAACTGAAGCTTTCTTT. Translation gives CASSLTPGAGGTEAFF.

The chain employs TRBV12-5 and TRBJ2-5; D is ambiguous. The germline gives CDR1 LGHNT, CDR2 FRNRAP. The CDR3 has 14 residues. The germline V and J ends were trimmed by 7 bases and 2 bases, with 14 bases remaining between them. The CDR3 DNA is TGTGCTAGTGCCCGAGTGGACGGACAAGAGACCCAGTACTTC. It is translated as CASARVDGQETQYF.

The rearrangement joins TRBV7-3 to TRBJ2-7; D not resolved. The CDR3 has 14 amino acids. Germline V gene lookup returns CDR1 SGHTA and CDR2 FQGTGA. The germline V and J ends were trimmed by 3 bases and 3 bases, with 12 bases remaining between them. In DNA form, the CDR3 reads TGTGCCAGCAGCTTTAGAAGGGTTGACTACGAGCAGTACTTC. Translated, it gives CASSFRRVDYEQYF.

This clone was seen a handful of times. V is TRBV30 and J is TRBJ1-1, with no clear D. This CDR3 is 13 amino acids long. Per germline, CDR1 GTSNPN and CDR2 SVGIG (reference sequence). V shed 0 bases and J shed 1 base, with 6 bases lying between them. CDR3 sequence: CAWSVQENTEAFF. The CDR3 region has the DNA TGTGCCTGGAGTGTCCAGGAGAACACTGAAGCTTTCTTT.

The chain has TRBV5-1 and TRBJ2-3; tentative D call: TRBD1 (5 bases). The CDR3 loop spans 15 amino acids. Germline CDR1 SGHRS, CDR2 YFSETQ. Trimming removed 3 bases at V and 6 bases at J, with 17 bases between. CDR3: CASSSPQGVTDTQYF. The CDR3 nucleotides are TGCGCCAGCAGCTCCCCCCAGGGCGTGACGGATACGCAGTATTTT. Supplemented by reference TRBV5-1 and TRBJ2-3, the full variable domain reads KAGVTQTPRYLIKTRGQQVTLSCSPISGHRSVSWYQQTPGQGLQFLFEYFSETQRNKGNFPGRFSGRQFSNSRSEMNVSTLELGDSALYLCASSSPQGVTDTQYFGPGTRLTVL.

The V and J genes are TRBV29-1 and TRBJ2-3; 8 nucleotides agree with TRBD1. Trimming removed 6 bases from V and 5 bases from J; junction bases left unmatched: 4. CDR1 SQVTM and CDR2 ANQGSEA come from the germline V gene. CDR3 length: 12 residues. DNA for the CDR3: TGCAGCGTCGGACAGGGTGAAGATACGCAGTATTTT. Translating it yields CSVGQGEDTQYF.

The V and J genes are TRBV5-1 and TRBJ2-1; D tentatively fits TRBD1 or TRBD2 (5 bases each). Per germline, CDR1 SGHRS and CDR2 YFSETQ. The length of the CDR3 is 14 residues. Trimming removed 4 bases from V and 2 bases from J, with 10 bases in between. This CDR3 is CASSPGTTYNEQFF. The CDR3 DNA reads as TGCGCCAGCAGCCCCGGGACCACCTACAATGAGCAGTTCTTC.

The chain is built from TRBV9 and TRBJ2-7, with TRBD2 identical over 7 bases. The trim removed 3 bases at V and 6 bases at J, leaving 9 bases unmatched. CDR1 and CDR2 from the germline V gene are SGDLS and YYNGEE. This CDR3 region has 14 residues. The CDR3 bases are TGTGCCAGCAGCGCCGGGGAGGGAATCCGCGAGCAGTACTTC. Translating gives CASSAGEGIREQYF.

V usage is TRBV5-6 and J usage is TRBJ1-2, with D perhaps TRBD1 (6 bases). The CDR3 extends over 15 amino acids. V was trimmed by 1 base and J by 5 bases, leaving 15 bases between them. CDR1 and CDR2 from the germline V gene are SGHDT and YYEEEE. The CDR3 sequence is CASSLRQGFLYGYTF. For the CDR3, the DNA is TGTGCCAGCAGCTTGCGGCAGGGGTTCCTGTATGGCTACACCTTC.

The genes are TRBV18 and TRBJ2-7, with TRBD1 matching over 11 bases. Germline assignment: CDR1 KGHSH and CDR2 LQKENI. This CDR3 is 15 amino acids long. With 2 bases clipped from V and 3 bases from J, the junction kept 3 bases outside the gene matches. The CDR3 here is CASSPRTGGLYEQYF. DNA for the CDR3: TGTGCCAGCTCACCAAGGACAGGGGGCCTCTACGAGCAGTACTTC.

The J gene is TRBJ1-2, the V gene TRBV27, with 8 bases matching TRBD1. The germline gives CDR1 MNHEY, CDR2 SMNVEV (reference sequence). The trim removed 2 bases at V and 7 bases at J, leaving 6 bases unmatched. CDR3 length equals 14 residues. The DNA of the CDR3 is TGTGCCAGCAGTTTAAACGGACAGGGCAGTGGCTACACCTTC. Its protein product is CASSLNGQGSGYTF.

V is TRBV29-1 and J is TRBJ2-7; 11 bases are shared with TRBD1. The CDR3 contains 14 residues. CDR1 and CDR2 (germline): SQVTM, ANQGSEA. Trimming removed 7 bases from V and 0 bases from J; junction bases left unmatched: 5. The CDR3 region is CSATGTGGSYEQYF. The CDR3 DNA follows: TGCAGCGCTACCGGGACAGGGGGCTCCTACGAGCAGTACTTC.

This chain links TRBV5-6 with TRBJ1-2; D is perhaps TRBD1 (5 bases). Germline V CDR1 and CDR2: SGHDT, YYEEEE. The CDR3 loop spans 12 amino acids. Trimming cost V 4 bases and J 7 bases, with 11 bases left between them. CDR3 coding DNA: TGTGCCAGCAGCACGTGGACAAGTGGCTACACCTTC. This gives the protein CASSTWTSGYTF.

This clone was seen just once. V gene TRBV5-6 combines with J gene TRBJ1-1; TRBD1 might be the D (6 bases). The length of the CDR3 is 12 residues. V gave up 8 bases and J gave up 1 base, with 9 bases separating them. Per the germline V gene, CDR1 is SGHDT and CDR2 is YYEEEE. For the CDR3, the DNA is TGTGCCAGTCTCAGGGGGAACACTGAAGCTTTCTTT. Its protein is CASLRGNTEAFF.

This clone was seen more than once but under ten times. The chain combines TRBV6-5 with TRBJ2-5, with a possible D match to TRBD1 (6 bases). CDR1 and CDR2 from the germline V gene are MNHEY and SVGAGI. The length of the CDR3 is 15 residues. The V end lost 5 bases, the J end lost 2 bases, and 15 bases lay between the germline ends. The CDR3 loop reads CASSHRVGGQETQYF. Written as DNA, the CDR3 is TGTGCCAGCAGTCACAGGGTCGGTGGGCAAGAGACCCAGTACTTC.

The rearrangement joins TRBV5-4 to TRBJ1-1, with D possibly TRBD1 on 5 matching bases. The CDR3 consists of 14 residues. The germline V gene has CDR1 SGHNT and CDR2 YYREEE (reference sequence). Trimming removed 2 bases from V and 5 bases from J, with 13 bases in between. The CDR3 DNA follows: TGTGCCAGCAGCTTTCCTGGGGCGCAGACTGAAGCTTTCTTT. This translates into CASSFPGAQTEAFF.

The rearrangement joins TRBV6-1 to TRBJ1-4; TRBD1 is a possible D gene (6 bases). Trimming left V 1 base short and J 7 bases short, with 13 bases between. Germline V gene sequence: CDR1 MNHNS, CDR2 SASEGT. The CDR3 has 15 amino acids. CDR3 sequence (DNA): TGTGCCAGCAGTGAAGGGGGGCAGGGTGGTGAAAAACTGTTTTTT. This codes for CASSEGGQGGEKLFF.

This clone has more than one count but fewer than ten. The CDR3, as DNA: TGTGCCAGCAGTGAAGAGCTAGAAACAGATACGCAGTATTTT. It is translated as CASSEELETDTQYF. The chain employs TRBV2 and TRBJ2-3, with D unclear. Germline lookup yields CDR1 SNHLY and CDR2 FYNNEI. V lost 1 base and J lost 3, with 8 bases in between. The CDR3 length is 14 residues.

J is TRBJ1-1 and V is TRBV10-2; 7 bases match TRBD1. The germline V gene encodes CDR1 WSHSY and CDR2 SAAADI. The CDR3 is made up of 14 amino acids. J gave up 2 bases and V 6 bases, and 6 bases lay outside the gene matches. CDR3 region: CASRGGTVNTEAFF. CDR3 sequence (DNA): TGCGCCAGCAGGGGGGGGACAGTTAACACTGAAGCTTTCTTT.

V usage is TRBV7-9 and J usage is TRBJ1-1; 7 bases are a match to TRBD1. The CDR3 has 15 residues. After removal of 5 bases from V and 4 bases from J, the junction contained 10 bases not matched to a gene. Germline CDR1 reads SEHNR; CDR2 reads FQNEAQ (reference sequence). CDR3 nucleotides: TGTGCCAGCAGCGACGGATTTGGACAGGCCACTGAAGCTTTCTTT. Its translation is CASSDGFGQATEAFF.

The V and J genes are TRBV5-6 and TRBJ2-7, with 7 nucleotides matching TRBD1. Germline V gives CDR1 SGHDT, CDR2 YYEEEE. J was trimmed by 3 bases and V by 3 bases; bases with no gene match: 6. CDR3 length: 14 amino acids. The DNA for the CDR3 is TGTGCCAGCAGCTCGCCGGGACAGATCTACGAGCAGTACTTC. Protein sequence: CASSSPGQIYEQYF.

The rearrangement joins TRBV2 to TRBJ2-7; no clear D. The CDR3 sequence is 13 residues long. The germline V gene has CDR1 SNHLY and CDR2 FYNNEI. Trimming took off 6 bases at V and 2 bases at J, with 11 bases between the two ends. In DNA form, the CDR3 reads TGTGCCAGCAGGAAGACGGTCACCTACGAGCAGTACTTC. Protein: CASRKTVTYEQYF.

This clone has only one observation. The V and J genes are TRBV4-1 and TRBJ2-7; no definite D call. V gave up 4 bases and J gave up 7 bases, with 11 bases separating them. This CDR3 contains 12 residues. Per the germline V gene, CDR1 is MGHRA and CDR2 is YSYEKL. CDR3 protein: CASSRGPLEQYF. CDR3 DNA: TGCGCCAGCAGCCGAGGTCCCCTGGAGCAGTACTTC.

The V gene is TRBV30, the J gene TRBJ1-2; tentative D call: TRBD1 (6 bases). The germline V and J ends were trimmed by 0 bases and 6 bases, with 11 bases remaining between them. The CDR3 runs 13 residues. Germline V gene data show CDR1 as GTSNPN and CDR2 as SVGIG (reference sequence). CDR3 amino acids: CAWSVWGADGYTF. The CDR3 region has the DNA TGTGCCTGGAGTGTATGGGGGGCGGATGGCTACACCTTC.

This clone was found once. This chain links TRBV4-1 with TRBJ2-3; the D gene could be TRBD1 or TRBD2 (6 bases each). This CDR3 is built from 17 residues. The V end lost 0 bases, the J end lost 1 base, and 14 bases lay between the germline ends. CDR1 is MGHRA, CDR2 YSYEKL, per germline. CDR3 in DNA: TGCGCCAGCAGCCAAGATGGTGGGGGGCGCGGCACAGATACGCAGTATTTT. Translating gives CASSQDGGGRGTDTQYF.